Only a few counts were recorded for the clone carrying this T cell receptor (beta chain). These data come from a study of molecular identifiers for immune sequencing clone quantification. TCRdb re-analysed the PCR reads in MiXCR, keeping a single row per CDR3 protein. The data contain about 640,000 distinct CDR3 sequences, about 20% of them singletons. This CDR3 is 17 amino acids long. The J segment lost 2 bases and the V segment lost 5 bases, leaving 12 bases of the junction unmatched. CDR1 is LNHDA and CDR2 is SQIVND in the germline V gene (reference sequence). The chain uses TRBV19 and TRBJ1-1; 9 nucleotides match TRBD1. Sequencing used naive CD8+ T cells from blood, with Jurkat cell RNA spiked in. Indicated subset: FACS-sorted CD8+CD4-CCR7+CD45RA+ naive T cells. The TCR sequence derives from a human donor in good health. Some libraries in this study had Jurkat cell RNA spiked in. CDR3 sequence: CASSLRETTGGNTEAFF. CDR3 in DNA: TGTGCCAGTAGTCTCCGTGAAACGACAGGGGGAAACACTGAAGCTTTCTTT.